Sequencing of this T cell receptor (beta chain) was carried out in a study of T cells expressing NK-cell markers (dated by TCRdb to the early 2020s). In terms of the full investigation: Three sorted T-cell subsets (CD3+CD56+NKG2C+, CD3+CD56+NKG2C- and CD3+CD56-NKG2C+) from under 10 donors had their TCR beta-chain repertoires profiled. Among the eight sequenced donors, only one was HCMV-seronegative, while the other seven were HCMV-seropositive. The study sequenced eight donors, all healthy volunteers chosen at random: three men and five women. The libraries were sequenced on Illumina HiSeq 2000/2500, MiSeq or NextSeq, producing 2 x 150 bp reads.

Instrument used: Illumina HiSeq 2000. The TCR beta cDNA libraries were made using 5'RACE template switching, a step that added both a universal primer site and unique molecular identifiers. cDNA synthesis was primed from the TCR beta constant segment and was followed by two successive PCR amplification steps. In the original analysis: MIGEC handled demultiplexing of the reads and grouping by UMI, while MiTCR was used to assemble and quantify clonotypes. To remove erroneous sequences, TCR cDNA sequences were retained only when supported by two or more reads. The tcR package was used for downstream repertoire analysis, and clonotypes were matched across fractions by CDR3 nucleotide sequence plus V segment. VDJmatch was used to annotate antigen specificity against VDJdb, with one amino acid substitution in CDR3 permitted. Once TCRdb had reprocessed the reads, it stored one entry per CDR3 protein sequence and supplied no DNA. For this entry, the V and J calls and clone size follow TCRdb and not the study's own pipeline. This specimen's table enumerates some 340,000 distinct CDR3 sequences. 5.2% of the sample rests with the top ten.

To determine HCMV serostatus, a commercial ELISA kit was used to detect HCMV-specific IgG in serum. Peripheral blood mononuclear cells were isolated from blood by Ficoll density gradient centrifugation. What the authors observed across the whole study: Whether the expanded NKG2C-expressing T cell clones were specific for HCMV antigens remained unclear. Those dominant clonotypes were again the most abundant among CD3+CD56-NKG2C+ cells in four donors, at roughly 25-60.1%. For six donors, the dominant CD3+CD56+NKG2C+ clonotypes were among the top 10 CD8+ clonotypes and accounted for about 1.0-7.0% of CD8+ T cells.

Spanning cysteine to phenylalanine, the CDR3 consists of 14 amino acids. The DNA is not on file. About this clonotype itself: Its antigen is currently not known.

Sequencing was performed on blood T cells: a sorted CD56 or NKG2C T cell subset, CD4+ or CD8+ T cells, or bulk PBMC T cells (not recorded which). The chain uses TRBV12-3 or TRBV12-4 and TRBJ1-5; TCRdb proposes TRBD1, but this gene call is untestable without DNA. The receptor was derived from a man aged 18-75 years in good health. The CDR3 protein sequence reads: CASSFQGLGQPQHF.